This paragraph covers one T cell receptor beta chain sequence. Its specificity is not known. The data were obtained in a study of CXCR3-negative and CXCR3-positive naive CD8 T cells. This CDR3 contains 15 residues. Looked up from germline, CDR1 is MDHEN and CDR2 is SYDVKM. All TRB cDNA libraries came from 5' RACE performed with UMI labels. TCRdb re-called the 5' RACE reads; one entry per CDR3 protein, DNA not given. Its table records more than 100,000 distinct CDR3 sequences. CD45RO-CCR7+CD27+CD95- characterized naive CD8+ T cells. Study-level findings and limits: Naive cells positive for CXCR3 carried more hydrophobic TRB CDR3s than CXCR3-negative ones. Surface CD5 looked about the same in the naive subsets, so the authors worked out TCR strength from TRB CDR3 properties. Diversity in memory CD8+ cells fell much lower than the comparably high levels seen in both naive subsets. Naive cells, whether CXCR3-negative or CXCR3-positive, had similar TRBV-TRBJ usage, while memory cells differed.

Sequences were obtained from naive CXCR3+ CD8+ T cells from blood. Subset of the sample: CD45RO-CCR7+CD27+CD95- naive CD8+ T cells expressing CXCR3 (TNR3+). The rearrangement joins TRBV28 to TRBJ1-5. The receptor was derived from a human donor in good health. Some clones in this sample may be carry-over from other donors' samples. CDR3 residues: CASGRDGYSNQPQHF. The full variable domain, completed using reference TRBV28 and TRBJ1-5, is DVKVTQSSRYLVKRTGEKVFLECVQDMDHENMFWYRQDPGLGLRLIYFSYDVKMKEKGDIPEGYSVSREKKERFSLILESASTNQTSMYLCASGRDGYSNQPQHFGDGTRLSIL.